This T cell receptor (beta chain) was identified in a study of blood T cell repertoires in COVID-19. Study summary: T cells, B-cell-depleted T cells, or PBMCs provided the cDNA or gDNA that served as material.

Germline V gene sequence: CDR1 LNHNV, CDR2 YYDKDF (reference sequence). The CDR3 has 15 residues. Losses at the gene ends were 0 bases for V and 7 bases for J; bases not matched to a gene: 8. As processed by the authors: Amplifying reference gene primers gave estimates of nucleated cell counts. Clones were read by immunoSEQ multiplex PCR, and TCRdb kept only the in-frame ones, dropping some. Clone size and the V and J calls come from that table; the DNA yielded D and trimming. There are tens of thousands of clones in the sample; around nine tenths occur only once, and roughly 1.2% lies in the top ten. This clone was picked up one time.

This receptor was taken from a woman aged 60-75 years with acute or convalescent COVID-19. The material sequenced was peripheral blood. The chain joins TRBV15 to TRBJ1-2; 7 nucleotides agree with TRBD1. CDR3 protein: CATSRDRQGGAGYTF. The CDR3 DNA is TGTGCCACCAGCAGAGATCGACAGGGAGGAGCTGGCTACACCTTC.